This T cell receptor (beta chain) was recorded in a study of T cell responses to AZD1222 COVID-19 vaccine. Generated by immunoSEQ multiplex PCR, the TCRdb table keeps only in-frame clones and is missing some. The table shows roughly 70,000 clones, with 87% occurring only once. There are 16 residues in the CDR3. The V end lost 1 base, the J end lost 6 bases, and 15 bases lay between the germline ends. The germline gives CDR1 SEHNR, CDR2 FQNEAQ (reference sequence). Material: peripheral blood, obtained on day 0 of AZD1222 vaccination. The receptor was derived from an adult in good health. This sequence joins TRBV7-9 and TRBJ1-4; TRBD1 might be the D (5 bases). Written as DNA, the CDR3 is TGTGCCAGCAGCTTAGGAGCGGGAGGGGTGGATGAAAAACTGTTTTTT. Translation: CASSLGAGGVDEKLFF.